This T cell receptor beta chain comes out of a study of CD4 T cells in relation to SARS-CoV-2 and coronaviruses. Points on this clone: What it binds is not known.

For approximately 10 days, 10^5 sorted CD4+ cells grew with T cell-depleted PBMCs and CEF. Generated by immunoSEQ multiplex PCR, the TCRdb table keeps only in-frame clones and is missing some. The sample includes 43,000 or so clones, about 80% of them seen just once. Looked up from germline, CDR1 is MNHNY and CDR2 is SVGAGI (reference sequence). The CDR3 spans 17 residues. V gave up 5 bases and J gave up 7 bases; unmatched junction bases: 16. This TCR was sampled from an adult with COVID-19. The chain uses TRBV6-6 and TRBJ1-4; TRBD1 aligns across 7 bases. Specimen: naive CD4+ T cells from PBMCs, cultured in vitro. The subset was: naive CD4+ T cells isolated by negative enrichment. CDR3 nucleotide sequence: TGTGCCAGCAGTCAAAGGGGGCCCTCGTGGAGGGGTGAAAAACTGTTTTTT. As protein: CASSQRGPSWRGEKLFF.